The rows below give T cell receptor beta chains drawn from one sample of a study of T cells in Graves' hyperthyroidism and ophthalmopathy. TCRdb re-analysed the multiplex PCR reads in MiXCR, keeping a single row per CDR3 protein. There are around 580,000 distinct CDR3 sequences in the sample; roughly 46% occur only once, and about 8.3% lies in the top ten. The sequenced sample was peripheral blood or thyroid tissue (not recorded which). The receptors shown here come from a woman aged 18-29 years with Graves' hyperthyroidism. CDR3s include the opening cysteine and the closing phenylalanine or tryptophan. The order of the fields is D gene, J gene, V gene, clone size, CDR3 protein, CDR3 DNA. D genes are given only for firm matches. Clone size is not always given. Where it is, it says once, few, many or a class for expanded clones.

>TRBD1|TRBJ1-2|TRBV3-1|-
CASSPMGGGGEVYGYTF
TGTGCCAGCAGCCCGATGGGAGGGGGCGGAGAAGTCTATGGCTACACCTTC
>TRBD2|TRBJ2-7|TRBV29-1|-
CSTTSGIGEQYF
TGCAGCACGACTAGCGGGATCGGCGAGCAGTACTTC
>-|TRBJ1-2|TRBV29-1|-
CSVRGLAGDNYGYTF
TGCAGCGTTCGGGGACTAGCGGGGGACAACTATGGCTACACCTTC
>-|TRBJ1-2|TRBV4-2|-
CASSPREGAYDYTF
TGTGCCAGCAGCCCAAGAGAAGGGGCCTATGACTACACCTTC
>-|TRBJ1-1|TRBV20-1|many
CSARGGGTEAFF
TGCAGTGCCCGGGGGGGGGGCACTGAAGCTTTCTTT
>-|TRBJ1-6|TRBV12-3/TRBV12-4|many
CASSFRASNIMNSPLHF
TGTGCCAGCAGTTTTCGGGCCTCTAATATAATGAATTCACCCCTCCACTTT
>TRBD2|TRBJ2-7|TRBV20-1|-
CSGRTSGNGIDTQYF
TGCAGTGGGAGGACTAGCGGGAATGGGATAGATACGCAGTATTTC
>TRBD1|TRBJ2-7|TRBV4-2|many
CASSQDQGDWVYEQYF
TGTGCCAGCAGCCAAGATCAGGGGGATTGGGTTTACGAGCAGTACTTC
>-|TRBJ2-2|TRBV28|many
CASTTRGNTGELFF
TGTGCCAGCACAACAAGGGGTAACACCGGGGAGCTGTTTTTT
>TRBD1|TRBJ2-4|TRBV5-1|-
CASSLGTGLDIQYF
TGCGCCAGCAGCTTGGGGACAGGGCTTGACATTCAGTACTTC
>-|TRBJ2-3|TRBV7-3|few
CANSLSNPVGTQYF
TGTGCCAACAGCTTAAGTAACCCAGTCGGCACGCAGTATTTT
>TRBD2|TRBJ2-7|TRBV7-9|few
CASSPWERDFFSYEQYF
TGTGCCAGCAGCCCCTGGGAGCGGGACTTCTTCTCCTACGAGCAGTACTTC
>-|TRBJ2-7|TRBV29-1|many
CSVVLASVYEQYF
TGCAGCGTTGTTCTAGCTAGCGTGTACGAGCAGTACTTC
>-|TRBJ1-5|TRBV10-3|few
CATLIRGLDQPQHF
TGTGCCACTCTCATTAGGGGGTTAGATCAGCCCCAGCATTTT
>-|TRBJ2-2|TRBV29-1|-
CSVVRTGELFF
TGCAGCGTTGTAAGGACAGGGGAGCTGTTTTTT
>-|TRBJ2-7|TRBV20-1|many
CSARTSSYEQYF
TGCAGTGCTCGGACATCTTCCTACGAGCAGTACTTC
>TRBD2|TRBJ2-5|TRBV24-1|-
CATSDLTSGMQETQYF
TGTGCCACCAGTGACTTGACTAGCGGGATGCAAGAGACCCAGTACTTC
>-|TRBJ1-1|TRBV2|-
CARKGKQGPAEAFF
TGTGCCAGGAAAGGCAAACAGGGACCGGCTGAAGCTTTCTTT
>-|TRBJ2-7|TRBV18|few
CASSRSAGAVYEQYF
TGTGCCAGCTCACGCAGCGCAGGGGCGGTCTACGAGCAGTACTTC
>-|TRBJ2-2|TRBV24-1|-
CATSSLTDRGELFF
TGTGCCACCAGCAGCCTTACGGACCGCGGGGAGCTGTTTTTT
>TRBD2|TRBJ2-5|TRBV19|many
CATSSGMGTQYF
TGTGCGACCAGTAGCGGGATGGGGACCCAGTACTTC
>-|TRBJ1-5|TRBV11-3|many
CASSFNRDQPQHF
TGTGCCAGCAGCTTCAACAGGGATCAGCCCCAGCATTTT
>-|TRBJ2-2|TRBV12-3/TRBV12-4|-
CVSSLRAGEPFF
TGTGTTAGTTCGTTGAGGGCCGGGGAGCCGTTTTTT
>-|TRBJ1-2|TRBV24-1|-
CAPRGGGYTF
TGTGCCCCCAGGGGTGGCGGCTACACCTTC
>-|TRBJ1-1|TRBV10-3|-
CAISESRAGQTEAFF
TGTGCCATCAGTGAGTCTCGGGCAGGGCAAACTGAAGCTTTCTTT
>-|TRBJ1-1|TRBV29-1|many
CSVGKGTPEAFF
TGCAGCGTTGGTAAAGGGACCCCTGAAGCTTTCTTT
>TRBD1|TRBJ2-7|TRBV20-1|few
CSARDPRGSSYEQYF
TGCAGTGCTAGAGATCCCAGGGGGAGCTCCTACGAGCAGTACTTC
>-|TRBJ2-2|TRBV2|-
CASSYGRKDRNTGELFF
TGTGCCAGCAGTTATGGTAGAAAGGACAGGAACACCGGGGAGCTGTTTTTT
>-|TRBJ2-5|TRBV3-1|few
CASSRRDFTQYF
TGTGCCAGCAGCCGCCGGGACTTCACCCAGTACTTC
>-|TRBJ2-3|TRBV15|few
CATSQAADTQYF
TGTGCCACCAGCCAAGCTGCAGATACGCAGTATTTT
>TRBD2|TRBJ2-5|TRBV29-1|-
CSVLGGLAGEGETQYF
TGCAGCGTTCTCGGGGGACTAGCGGGAGAGGGAGAGACCCAGTACTTC
>TRBD2|TRBJ2-7|TRBV6-5|few
CASSSFGLAEYEQYF
TGTGCCAGCAGTTCCTTCGGACTAGCGGAATACGAGCAGTACTTC
>TRBD2|TRBJ2-7|TRBV29-1|-
CSVEGTTDLAGVEDEQYF
TGCAGCGTTGAGGGAACGACAGATTTAGCGGGAGTGGAGGACGAGCAGTACTTC
>TRBD1|TRBJ2-2|TRBV2|many
CASSEAGPGGYTGELFF
TGTGCCAGCAGTGAAGCCGGTCCAGGGGGATACACCGGGGAGCTGTTTTTT
>TRBD2|TRBJ2-5|TRBV11-2|many
CASSYRLAGGGETQYF
TGTGCCAGCAGTTACCGACTAGCGGGAGGGGGAGAGACCCAGTACTTC
>TRBD2|TRBJ2-2|TRBV24-1|-
CATSDLGGELAGELFF
TGTGCCACCAGTGATCTCGGGGGGGAATTGGCCGGGGAGCTGTTTTTT